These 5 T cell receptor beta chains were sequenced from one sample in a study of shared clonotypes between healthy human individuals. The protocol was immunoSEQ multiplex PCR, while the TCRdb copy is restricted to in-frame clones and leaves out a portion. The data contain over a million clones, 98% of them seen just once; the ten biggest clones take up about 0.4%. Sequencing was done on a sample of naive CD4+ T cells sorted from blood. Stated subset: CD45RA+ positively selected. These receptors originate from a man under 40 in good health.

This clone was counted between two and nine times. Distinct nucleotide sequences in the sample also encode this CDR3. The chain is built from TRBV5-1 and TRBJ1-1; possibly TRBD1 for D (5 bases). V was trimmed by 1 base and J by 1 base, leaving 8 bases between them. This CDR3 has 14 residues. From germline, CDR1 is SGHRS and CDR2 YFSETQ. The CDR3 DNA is TGCGCCAGCAGCTTGCAGGGAGGGAACACTGAAGCTTTCTTT. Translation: CASSLQGGNTEAFF.

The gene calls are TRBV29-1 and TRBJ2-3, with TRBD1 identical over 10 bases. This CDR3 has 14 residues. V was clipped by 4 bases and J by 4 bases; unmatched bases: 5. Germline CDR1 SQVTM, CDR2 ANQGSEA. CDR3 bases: TGCAGCGTTGTTGACAGGGGGCCCGCAGATACGCAGTATTTT. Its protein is CSVVDRGPADTQYF.

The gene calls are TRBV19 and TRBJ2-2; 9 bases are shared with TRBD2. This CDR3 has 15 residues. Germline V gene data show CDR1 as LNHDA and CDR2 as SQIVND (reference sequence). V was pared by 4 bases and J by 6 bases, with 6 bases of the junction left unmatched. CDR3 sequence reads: CASSSSGRSAGELFF. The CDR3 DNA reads TGTGCCAGTAGTAGTAGCGGGAGATCCGCCGGGGAGCTGTTTTTT. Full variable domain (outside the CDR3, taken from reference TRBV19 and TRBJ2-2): DGGITQSPKYLFRKEGQNVTLSCEQNLNHDAMYWYRQDPGQGLRLIYYSQIVNDFQKGDIAEGYSVSREKKESFPLTVTSAQKNPTAFYLCASSSSGRSAGELFFGEGSRLTVL.

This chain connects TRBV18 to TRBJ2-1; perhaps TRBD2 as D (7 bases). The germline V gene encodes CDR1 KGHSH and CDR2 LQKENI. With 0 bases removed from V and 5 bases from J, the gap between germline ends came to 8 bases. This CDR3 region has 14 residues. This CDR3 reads CASSPPGGDNEQFF. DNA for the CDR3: TGTGCCAGCTCACCACCAGGGGGGGACAATGAGCAGTTCTTC.

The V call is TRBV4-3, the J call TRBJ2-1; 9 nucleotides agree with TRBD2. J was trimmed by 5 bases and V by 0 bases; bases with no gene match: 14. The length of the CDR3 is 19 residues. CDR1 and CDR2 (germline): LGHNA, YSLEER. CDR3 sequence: CASSQDTPLAGRGDNEQFF. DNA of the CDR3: TGCGCCAGCAGCCAAGACACCCCTCTAGCGGGAAGGGGAGACAATGAGCAGTTCTTC.